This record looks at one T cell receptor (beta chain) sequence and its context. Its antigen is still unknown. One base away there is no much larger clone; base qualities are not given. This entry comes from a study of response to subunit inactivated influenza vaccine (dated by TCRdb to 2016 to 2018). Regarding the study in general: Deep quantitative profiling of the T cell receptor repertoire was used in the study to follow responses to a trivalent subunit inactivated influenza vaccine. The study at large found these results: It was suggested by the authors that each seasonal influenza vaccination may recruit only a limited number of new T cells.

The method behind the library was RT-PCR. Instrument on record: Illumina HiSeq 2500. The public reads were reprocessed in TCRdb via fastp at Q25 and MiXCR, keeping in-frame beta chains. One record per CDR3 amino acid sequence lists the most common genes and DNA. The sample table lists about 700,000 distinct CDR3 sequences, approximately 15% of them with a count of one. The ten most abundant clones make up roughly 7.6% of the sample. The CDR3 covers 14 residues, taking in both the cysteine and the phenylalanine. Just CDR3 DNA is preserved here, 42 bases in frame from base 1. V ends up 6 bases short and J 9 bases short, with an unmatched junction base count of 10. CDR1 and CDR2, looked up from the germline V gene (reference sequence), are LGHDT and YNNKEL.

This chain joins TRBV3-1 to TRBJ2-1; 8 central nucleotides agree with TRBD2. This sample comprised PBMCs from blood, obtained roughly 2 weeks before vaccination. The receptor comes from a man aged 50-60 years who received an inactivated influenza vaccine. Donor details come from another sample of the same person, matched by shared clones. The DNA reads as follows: TGTGCCAGCAGTCCAACGGGGGGGCCAAGTGAGCAGTTCTTC. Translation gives CASSPTGGPSEQFF.